The source of this TCR beta chain is a study of CD8 T cells in Susac syndrome. TCR beta was sequenced from blood CD8+ and CD4+ T cells. FACS was used to enrich TEMRA cells, whereas the CD8+ and CD4+ T cells were obtained by negative isolation. RNA, at roughly 0.45 to 1 ug, was reverse transcribed with random hexamers. MiXCR was run by TCRdb on the immunoSEQ multiplex PCR reads, yielding one entry per CDR3 protein. The data contain a few hundred thousand distinct CDR3 sequences, roughly 92% of them singletons. V was pared by 2 bases and J by 11 bases, with 15 bases between. Looked up from germline, CDR1 is MNHEY and CDR2 is SMNVEV (reference sequence). The CDR3 runs 13 residues.

This rearrangement joins TRBV27 to TRBJ1-1, with TRBD1 as a possible D gene (5 bases). The sequence was collected from a human donor with multiple sclerosis. Material: CD8+ T cells from PBMCs. The CDR3 region is CASSLGRTTMAFF. CDR3 bases: TGTGCCAGCAGTTTAGGTCGGACAACGATGGCTTTCTTT.